This T cell receptor beta chain was obtained from a study of cytomegalovirus exposure and HLA in healthy donors. As for the study in general: For the approximately 400 genotyped donors, 81% fell within the Caucasian-associated ancestry cluster. Regarding the study as a whole: Altogether, about 160 TCR beta chains were recorded as cytomegalovirus-associated. HLA restriction was apparent for most CMV-associated TCR beta chains in a later analysis.

In the case of this clone: Its antigen remains unknown.

The PCR was carried out with 60 Vbeta primers and 13 Jbeta primers. TCRdb's copy holds only in-frame clones and misses some; the assay was immunoSEQ multiplex PCR. The sample has 110,000 to 150,000 clones, 8.5% to 10% seen once. This CDR3 region has 14 residues. The junction had 3 bases not matched to a gene; V was cut back by 1 base and J by 4 bases. Germline CDR1 reads GTSNPN; CDR2 reads SVGIG (reference sequence). The chain carries TRBV30 and TRBJ1-5; 8 bases align to TRBD1. This sequence originates from a man aged 50-59 years in good health and CMV-seronegative. The material sequenced was PBMCs. As DNA, the CDR3 is TGTGCCTGGAGTGGGGGGACAGGAAATCAGCCCCAGCATTTT. Residues: CAWSGGTGNQPQHF.